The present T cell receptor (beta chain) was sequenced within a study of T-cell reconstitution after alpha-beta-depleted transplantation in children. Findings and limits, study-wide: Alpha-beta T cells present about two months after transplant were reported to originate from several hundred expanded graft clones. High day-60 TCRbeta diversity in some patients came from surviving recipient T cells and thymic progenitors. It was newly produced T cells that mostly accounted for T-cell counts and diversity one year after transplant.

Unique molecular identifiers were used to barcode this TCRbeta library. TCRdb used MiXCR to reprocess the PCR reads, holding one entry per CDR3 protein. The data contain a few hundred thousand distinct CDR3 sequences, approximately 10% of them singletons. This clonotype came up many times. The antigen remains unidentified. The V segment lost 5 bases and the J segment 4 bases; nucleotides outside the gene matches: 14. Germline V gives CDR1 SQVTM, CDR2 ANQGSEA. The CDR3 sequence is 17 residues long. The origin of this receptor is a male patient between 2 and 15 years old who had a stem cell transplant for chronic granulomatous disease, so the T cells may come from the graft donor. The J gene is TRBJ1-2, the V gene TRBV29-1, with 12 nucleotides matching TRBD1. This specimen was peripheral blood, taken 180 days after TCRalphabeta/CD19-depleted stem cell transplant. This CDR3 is CSVFGSPGTGGLYGYTF. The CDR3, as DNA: TGCAGCGTTTTTGGGTCCCCCGGGACAGGGGGCCTCTATGGCTACACCTTC.